This is a list of T cell receptor beta chains from one sample in a study of OX40 agonist ivuxolimab in advanced cancers. Libraries were prepared by immunoSEQ multiplex PCR; TCRdb keeps only in-frame clonotypes and omits some of them. The table includes about 37,000 clones, 78% detected once. This specimen consisted of CD4+ or CD8+ T cells sorted from blood, obtained in a trial of the OX40 agonist ivuxolimab. Receptor source: an adult with an advanced solid tumor such as melanoma, head and neck, liver or kidney cancer. The CDR3 runs from the conserved cysteine through the conserved F or W. The order of the fields is D gene, J gene, clone size, V gene, CDR3 DNA, CDR3 protein. The D gene is left open where the match is weak. Not every row has a clone size; where given, it reads once, few, many or a size class.

TRBD2,TRBJ2-2,.,TRBV6-4,TGTGCCAGCAGTGAGACTAGCGGGTTCACCGGGGAGCTGTTTTTT,CASSETSGFTGELFF
TRBD1,TRBJ2-7,.,TRBV27,TGTGCCAGCAGCCAAGCCGCGGGACAGGCCTACGAGCAGTACTTC,CASSQAAGQAYEQYF
.,TRBJ1-6,once,TRBV6-4,TGTGCCACAAGGGAGTTGGATAATTCACCCCTCCACTTT,CATRELDNSPLHF
.,TRBJ1-1,once,TRBV14,TGTGCCAGCACGGCCGAATTGAACACTGAAGCTTTCTTT,CASTAELNTEAFF
.,TRBJ1-2,few,TRBV7-2,TGTGCCAGCAGCTTAGGGTTGACTAGCGGCTACACCTTC,CASSLGLTSGYTF
.,TRBJ2-7,.,TRBV23-1,TGCGCCAGCAACCAAGGGGGAGGGGGAGTCTACGAGCAGTACTTC,CASNQGGGGVYEQYF
.,TRBJ2-7,many,TRBV5-3,TGTGCCAGCAGCTTGGAAGGCATCACCTACGAGCAGTACTTC,CASSLEGITYEQYF
.,TRBJ2-7,few,TRBV7-9,TGTGCCAGCAGCTTAGCGACCGGCTACGAGCAGTACTTC,CASSLATGYEQYF
.,TRBJ2-5,.,TRBV2,TGTGCCAGCAGTGTTGTGGCGGGCGGAGAGACCCAGTACTTC,CASSVVAGGETQYF
TRBD1,TRBJ2-2,few,TRBV19,TGTGCCAGTAGTATTCGGGGCGGACAGGGGGCTATCGGGGAGCTGTTTTTT,CASSIRGGQGAIGELFF
TRBD1,TRBJ2-3,once,TRBV5-4,TGTGCCAGCAGTCGACAGGGGAGCACAGATACGCAGTATTTT,CASSRQGSTDTQYF
TRBD1,TRBJ1-2,few,TRBV28,TGTGCCACCTTACAGGGGGCGGGCTATGGCTACACCTTC,CATLQGAGYGYTF
.,TRBJ1-1,.,TRBV5-1,TGCGCCAGCAGCGTGGAGTTGGCATTGGGCACTGAAGCTTTCTTT,CASSVELALGTEAFF
TRBD1,TRBJ1-1,.,TRBV7-9,TGTGCCAGCAGCTTCTCAGGGGGCCCCGTGAACACTGAAGCTTTCTTT,CASSFSGGPVNTEAFF
.,TRBJ2-7,.,TRBV28,TGTGCCAGCAGTTTTATGACAGCCTCTACCTACGAGCAGTACTTC,CASSFMTASTYEQYF
TRBD1,TRBJ2-7,.,TRBV6-6,TGTGCCAGCAGAGACCGTACCGGGACAGGGTTCGGGGAGCAGTACTTC,CASRDRTGTGFGEQYF
TRBD1,TRBJ1-1,.,TRBV28,TGTGCCAGCCGGACAGGGGGGACTGAAGCTTTCTTT,CASRTGGTEAFF
TRBD1,TRBJ2-1,.,TRBV28,TGTGCCAGCCGGGACAGGGGGACCTCCTACAATGAGCAGTTCTTC,CASRDRGTSYNEQFF
.,TRBJ2-1,.,TRBV2,TGTGCCAGCAGTTCGCTCGGGCCTGCAAGTGAGCAGTTCTTC,CASSSLGPASEQFF
TRBD1,TRBJ2-6,.,TRBV28,TGTGCCGGAGCCGCCGGGACAGGGGGCGCCGGGGCCAACGTCCTGACTTTC,CAGAAGTGGAGANVLTF
.,TRBJ2-7,many,TRBV25-1,TGTGCCAGCAGTGAAGGGATCGGGACACCACACTTCGAGCAGTACTTC,CASSEGIGTPHFEQYF
TRBD1,TRBJ2-3,.,TRBV9,TGTGCCAGCAGTGTACAGGGGACAGATACGCAGTATTTT,CASSVQGTDTQYF
.,TRBJ1-2,.,TRBV25-1,TGTGCCAGCAGTGAAGACGGTCGGGCTAACTATGGCTACACCTTC,CASSEDGRANYGYTF
.,TRBJ2-3,once,TRBV7-9,TGTGCCAGCAGCTTGGCCCTGGGGGGCACAGATACGCAGTATTTT,CASSLALGGTDTQYF
TRBD1,TRBJ1-6,.,TRBV27,TGTGCCAGCAGCCCCTCCAGGGGGGAATATAATTCACCCCTCCACTTT,CASSPSRGEYNSPLHF
TRBD2,TRBJ2-1,.,TRBV18,TGTGCCAGCTCACCAAGATCTCTAGCGGGAGTGAGGGAGGGTGATAATGAGCAGTTCTTC,CASSPRSLAGVREGDNEQFF
TRBD1,TRBJ2-7,.,TRBV2,TGTGCCAGCAACGGACAGGGGACCTACGAGCAGTACTTC,CASNGQGTYEQYF
TRBD2,TRBJ2-7,medium-sized,TRBV19,TGTGCCAGTAGTACCCTCAGCGGGGGGGAGCAGTACTTC,CASSTLSGGEQYF